This T cell receptor beta chain was sequenced for a study of blood T cell repertoires in COVID-19. Study-wide context: Italy, Spain and the United States were the sources of the convalescent and acute COVID-19 samples. Sources were T cells, B-cell-depleted T cells, or PBMCs; the material itself was cDNA or gDNA.

Germline V gene lookup returns CDR1 DFQATT and CDR2 SNEGSKA (reference sequence). V lost 3 bases, J lost 6 bases, and 11 bases lay in between. CDR3 length: 13 amino acids. In the study's own analysis: The assay estimated nucleated cells by amplifying reference gene primers. Some clones are missing from TCRdb's copy, which holds only in-frame ones; the method was immunoSEQ multiplex PCR. V and J calls and clone size are as listed in that table; D and trimming were resolved from the DNA. This table has 150,000 or so clones, 84% appearing once. The chain employs TRBV20-1 and TRBJ1-4; D is undetermined. This TCR was recovered from a man aged 35-49 years who had recovered from COVID-19. Sequencing was performed on peripheral blood. In nucleotides, the CDR3 is TGCAGTGCTAGTTTTGAAGGAGATGAAAAACTGTTTTTT. Translating gives CSASFEGDEKLFF.